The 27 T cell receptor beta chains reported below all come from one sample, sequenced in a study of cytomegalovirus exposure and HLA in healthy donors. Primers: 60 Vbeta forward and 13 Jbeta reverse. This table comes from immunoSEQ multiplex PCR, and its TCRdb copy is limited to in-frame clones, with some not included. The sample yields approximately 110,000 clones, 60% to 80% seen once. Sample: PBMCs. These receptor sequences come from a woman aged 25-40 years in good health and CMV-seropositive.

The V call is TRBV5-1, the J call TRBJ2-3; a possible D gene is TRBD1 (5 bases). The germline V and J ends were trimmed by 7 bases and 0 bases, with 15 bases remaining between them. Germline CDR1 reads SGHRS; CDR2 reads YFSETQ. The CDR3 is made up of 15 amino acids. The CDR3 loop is CASANRTLSTDTQYF. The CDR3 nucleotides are TGCGCCAGCGCAAACAGGACCCTAAGCACAGATACGCAGTATTTT. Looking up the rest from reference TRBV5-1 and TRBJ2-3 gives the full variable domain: KAGVTQTPRYLIKTRGQQVTLSCSPISGHRSVSWYQQTPGQGLQFLFEYFSETQRNKGNFPGRFSGRQFSNSRSEMNVSTLELGDSALYLCASANRTLSTDTQYFGPGTRLTVL.

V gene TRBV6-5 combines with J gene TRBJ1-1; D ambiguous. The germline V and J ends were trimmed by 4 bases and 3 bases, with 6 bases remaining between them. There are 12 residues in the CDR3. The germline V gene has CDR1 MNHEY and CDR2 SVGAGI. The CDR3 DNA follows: TGTGCCAGCAGTTTCCGGGACACTGAAGCTTTCTTT. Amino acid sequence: CASSFRDTEAFF.

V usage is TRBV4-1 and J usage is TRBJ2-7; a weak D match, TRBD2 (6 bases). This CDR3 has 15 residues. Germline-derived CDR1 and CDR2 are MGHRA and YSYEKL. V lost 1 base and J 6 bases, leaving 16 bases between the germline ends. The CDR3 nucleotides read TGCGCCAGCAGCCAAGGGTACGGGGGAGTGGTCGAGCAGTACTTC. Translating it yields CASSQGYGGVVEQYF.

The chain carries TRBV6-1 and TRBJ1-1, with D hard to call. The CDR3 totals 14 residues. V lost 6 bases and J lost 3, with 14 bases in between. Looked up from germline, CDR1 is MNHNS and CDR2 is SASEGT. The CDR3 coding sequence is TGTGCCAGCAGCCCCAGGAGGGAGGACACTGAAGCTTTCTTT. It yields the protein CASSPRREDTEAFF.

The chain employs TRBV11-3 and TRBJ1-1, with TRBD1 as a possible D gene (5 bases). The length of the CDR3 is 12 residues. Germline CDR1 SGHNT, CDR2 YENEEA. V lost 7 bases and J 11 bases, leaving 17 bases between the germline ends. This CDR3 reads CASTRLGERAFF. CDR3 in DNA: TGTGCCAGCACCCGTTTAGGGGAAAGGGCTTTCTTT.

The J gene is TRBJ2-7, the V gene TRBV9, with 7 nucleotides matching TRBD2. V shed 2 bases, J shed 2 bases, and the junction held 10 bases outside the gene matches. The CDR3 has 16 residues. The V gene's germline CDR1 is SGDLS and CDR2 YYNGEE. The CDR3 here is CASSVGEGGAAYEQYF. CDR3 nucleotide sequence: TGTGCCAGCAGCGTGGGCGAGGGAGGGGCCGCCTACGAGCAGTACTTC.

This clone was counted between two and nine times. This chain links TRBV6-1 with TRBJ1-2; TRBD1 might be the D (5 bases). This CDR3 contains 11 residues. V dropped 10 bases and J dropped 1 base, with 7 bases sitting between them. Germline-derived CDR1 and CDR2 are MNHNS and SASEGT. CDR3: CATGLNYGYTF. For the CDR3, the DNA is TGTGCCACGGGACTTAACTATGGCTACACCTTC.

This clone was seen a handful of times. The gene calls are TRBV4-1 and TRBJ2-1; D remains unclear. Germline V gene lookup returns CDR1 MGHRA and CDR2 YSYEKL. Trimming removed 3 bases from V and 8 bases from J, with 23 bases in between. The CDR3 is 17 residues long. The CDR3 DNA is TGCGCCAGCAGCCACCAACGAGATCGGTCCTGGTCATATGAGCAGTTCTTC. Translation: CASSHQRDRSWSYEQFF.

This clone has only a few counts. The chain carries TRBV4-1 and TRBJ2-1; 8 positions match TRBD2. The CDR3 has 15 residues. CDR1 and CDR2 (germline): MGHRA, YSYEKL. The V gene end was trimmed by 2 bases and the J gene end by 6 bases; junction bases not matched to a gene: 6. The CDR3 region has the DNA TGCGCCAGCAGCCAAACTAGCGGCCGCCTCAATGAGCAGTTCTTC. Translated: CASSQTSGRLNEQFF.

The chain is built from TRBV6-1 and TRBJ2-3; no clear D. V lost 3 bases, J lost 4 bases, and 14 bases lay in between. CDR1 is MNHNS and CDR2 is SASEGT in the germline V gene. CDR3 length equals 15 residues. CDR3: CASSEVGPPSDTQYF. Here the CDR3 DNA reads TGTGCCAGCAGTGAGGTTGGGCCACCTTCAGATACGCAGTATTTT.

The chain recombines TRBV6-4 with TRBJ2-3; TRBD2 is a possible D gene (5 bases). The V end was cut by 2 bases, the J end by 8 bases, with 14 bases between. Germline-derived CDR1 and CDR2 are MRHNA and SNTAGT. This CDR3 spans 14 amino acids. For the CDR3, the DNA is TGTGCCAGCAGTGACACCGGACGCGGGTCTACGCAGTATTTT. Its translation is CASSDTGRGSTQYF.

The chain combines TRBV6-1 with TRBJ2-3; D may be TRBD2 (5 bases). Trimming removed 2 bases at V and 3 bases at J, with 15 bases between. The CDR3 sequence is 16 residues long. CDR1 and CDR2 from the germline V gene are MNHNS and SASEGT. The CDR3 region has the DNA TGTGCCAGCAGTGAAAATATAGAGGGAAGTACAGATACGCAGTATTTT. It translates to CASSENIEGSTDTQYF.

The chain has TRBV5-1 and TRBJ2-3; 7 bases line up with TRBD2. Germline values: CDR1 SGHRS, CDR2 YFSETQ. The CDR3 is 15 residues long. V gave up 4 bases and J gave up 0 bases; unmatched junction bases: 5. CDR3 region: CASSAASGSTDTQYF. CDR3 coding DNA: TGCGCCAGCAGCGCAGCTAGCGGAAGCACAGATACGCAGTATTTT.

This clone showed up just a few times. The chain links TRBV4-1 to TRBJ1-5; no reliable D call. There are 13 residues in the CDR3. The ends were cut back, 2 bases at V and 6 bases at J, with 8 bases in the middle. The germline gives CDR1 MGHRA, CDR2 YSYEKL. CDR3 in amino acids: CASSQLHGQPQHF. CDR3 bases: TGCGCCAGCAGCCAACTTCACGGTCAGCCCCAGCATTTT.

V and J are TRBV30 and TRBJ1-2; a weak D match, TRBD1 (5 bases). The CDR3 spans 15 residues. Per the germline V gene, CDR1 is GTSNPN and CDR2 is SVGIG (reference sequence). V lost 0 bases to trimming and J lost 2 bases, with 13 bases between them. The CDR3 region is CAWSVGGGENYGYTF. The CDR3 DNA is TGTGCCTGGAGTGTCGGGGGTGGGGAGAACTATGGCTACACCTTC.

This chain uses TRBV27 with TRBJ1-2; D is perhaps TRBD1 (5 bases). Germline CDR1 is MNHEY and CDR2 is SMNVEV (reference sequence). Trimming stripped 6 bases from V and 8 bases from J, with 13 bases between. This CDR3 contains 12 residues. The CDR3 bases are TGTGCCAGCAGCTCTCCGGGGGAGGGCTACACCTTC. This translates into CASSSPGEGYTF.

CDR3 amino acids: CATSRDLIGGTEAFF. The CDR3 DNA reads TGTGCCACCAGCAGAGATTTGATCGGGGGCACTGAAGCTTTCTTT. The chain employs TRBV15 and TRBJ1-1; tentatively, D is TRBD1 (5 bases). CDR1 is LNHNV, CDR2 YYDKDF, per germline (reference sequence). V was shortened by 0 bases and J by 4 bases, with 12 bases between the two germline ends. This CDR3 contains 15 residues. Supplemented by reference TRBV15 and TRBJ1-1, the full variable domain reads DAMVIQNPRYQVTQFGKPVTLSCSQTLNHNVMYWYQQKSSQAPKLLFHYYDKDFNNEADTPDNFQSRRPNTSFCFLDIRSPGLGDTAMYLCATSRDLIGGTEAFFGQGTRLTVV.

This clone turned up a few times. CDR3 coding DNA: TGTGCCAGCAGCCCTACGACAGGGGGCTATGGCTACACCTTC. Its translation: CASSPTTGGYGYTF. V usage is TRBV5-8 and J usage is TRBJ1-2; TRBD1 matches 9 bases. The ends lost 4 bases at V and 4 bases at J; junction bases unmatched: 5. Germline V gene data show CDR1 as SGHTS and CDR2 as YDEGEE. The CDR3 consists of 14 residues.

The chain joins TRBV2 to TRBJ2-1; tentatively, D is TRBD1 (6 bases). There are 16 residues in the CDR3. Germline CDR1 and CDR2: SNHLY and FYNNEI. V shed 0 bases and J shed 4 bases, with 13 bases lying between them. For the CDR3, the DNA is TGTGCCAGCAGTGAAGCGTCAGGGGCTCTATACAATGAGCAGTTCTTC. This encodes CASSEASGALYNEQFF.

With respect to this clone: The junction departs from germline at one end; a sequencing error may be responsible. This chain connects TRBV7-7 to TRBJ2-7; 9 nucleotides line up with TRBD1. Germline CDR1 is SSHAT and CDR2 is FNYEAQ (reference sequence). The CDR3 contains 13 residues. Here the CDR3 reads CASSLQGAGEQYF. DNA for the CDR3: TGTGCTAGCAGCTTACAGGGGGCTGGCGAGCAGTACTTC.

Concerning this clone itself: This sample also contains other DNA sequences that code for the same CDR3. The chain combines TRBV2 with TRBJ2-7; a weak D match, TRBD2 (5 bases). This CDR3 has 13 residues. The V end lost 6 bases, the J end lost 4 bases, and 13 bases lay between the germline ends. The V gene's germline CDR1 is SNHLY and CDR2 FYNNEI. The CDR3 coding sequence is TGTGCCAGCAGGCAGGAGGCGGCATACGAGCAGTACTTC. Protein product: CASRQEAAYEQYF.

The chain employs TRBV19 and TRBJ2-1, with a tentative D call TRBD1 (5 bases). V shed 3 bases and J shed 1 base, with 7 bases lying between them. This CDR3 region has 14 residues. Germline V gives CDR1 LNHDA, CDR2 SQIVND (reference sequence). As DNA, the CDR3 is TGTGCCAGTAGTATGACAGTTTCCTACAATGAGCAGTTCTTC. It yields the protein CASSMTVSYNEQFF.

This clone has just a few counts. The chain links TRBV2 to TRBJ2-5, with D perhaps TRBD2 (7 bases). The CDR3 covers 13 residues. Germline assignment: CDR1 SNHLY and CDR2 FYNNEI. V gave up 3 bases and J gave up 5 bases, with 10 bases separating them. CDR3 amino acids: CASSDGGRETQYF. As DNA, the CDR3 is TGTGCCAGCAGTGACGGGGGGCGGGAGACCCAGTACTTC.

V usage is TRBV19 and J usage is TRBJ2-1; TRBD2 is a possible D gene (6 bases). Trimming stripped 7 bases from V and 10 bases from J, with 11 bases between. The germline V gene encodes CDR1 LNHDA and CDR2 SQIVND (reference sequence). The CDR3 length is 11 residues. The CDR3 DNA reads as TGTGCCAGTACCCGGAGGGAGGAGCAGTTCTTC. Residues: CASTRREEQFF.

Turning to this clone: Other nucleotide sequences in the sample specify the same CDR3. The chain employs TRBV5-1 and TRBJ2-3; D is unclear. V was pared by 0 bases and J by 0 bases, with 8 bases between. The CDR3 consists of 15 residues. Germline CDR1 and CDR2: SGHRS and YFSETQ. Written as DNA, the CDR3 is TGCGCCAGCAGCTTGGGCGGAACTAGCACAGATACGCAGTATTTT. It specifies CASSLGGTSTDTQYF.

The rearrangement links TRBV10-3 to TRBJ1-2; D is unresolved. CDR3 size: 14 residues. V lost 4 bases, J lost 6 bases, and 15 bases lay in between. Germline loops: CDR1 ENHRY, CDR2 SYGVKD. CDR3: CAISALRTENGYTF. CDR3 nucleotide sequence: TGTGCCATCAGTGCTCTTCGGACTGAGAATGGCTACACCTTC.

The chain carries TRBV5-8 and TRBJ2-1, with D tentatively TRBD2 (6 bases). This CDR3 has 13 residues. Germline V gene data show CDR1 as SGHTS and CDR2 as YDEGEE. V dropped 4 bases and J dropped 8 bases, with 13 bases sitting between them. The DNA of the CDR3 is TGTGCCAGCAGCGCGACTAGTGTAGATGAGCAGTTCTTC. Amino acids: CASSATSVDEQFF.